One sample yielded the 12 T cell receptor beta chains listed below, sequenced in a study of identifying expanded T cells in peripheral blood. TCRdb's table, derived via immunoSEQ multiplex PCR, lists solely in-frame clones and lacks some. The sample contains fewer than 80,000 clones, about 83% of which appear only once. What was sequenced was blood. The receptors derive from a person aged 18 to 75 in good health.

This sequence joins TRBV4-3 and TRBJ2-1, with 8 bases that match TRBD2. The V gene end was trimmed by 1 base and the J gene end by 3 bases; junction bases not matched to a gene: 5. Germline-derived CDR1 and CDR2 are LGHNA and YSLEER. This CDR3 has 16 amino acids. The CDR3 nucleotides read TGCGCCAGCAGCCAAGTTCGTAGCGGGAACTACAATGAGCAGTTCTTC. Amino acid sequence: CASSQVRSGNYNEQFF.

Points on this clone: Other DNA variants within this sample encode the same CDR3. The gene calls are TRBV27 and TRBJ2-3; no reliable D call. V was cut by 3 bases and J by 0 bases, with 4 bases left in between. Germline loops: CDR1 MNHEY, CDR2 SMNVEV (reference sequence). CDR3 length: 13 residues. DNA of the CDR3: TGTGCCAGCAGTTTGTCTAGCACAGATACGCAGTATTTT. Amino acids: CASSLSSTDTQYF.

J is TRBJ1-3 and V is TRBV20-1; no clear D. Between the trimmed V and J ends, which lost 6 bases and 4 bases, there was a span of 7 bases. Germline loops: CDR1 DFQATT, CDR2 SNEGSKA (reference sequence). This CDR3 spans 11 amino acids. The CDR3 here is CSARMGNTIYF. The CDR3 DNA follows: TGCAGTGCAAGGATGGGAAACACCATATATTTT.

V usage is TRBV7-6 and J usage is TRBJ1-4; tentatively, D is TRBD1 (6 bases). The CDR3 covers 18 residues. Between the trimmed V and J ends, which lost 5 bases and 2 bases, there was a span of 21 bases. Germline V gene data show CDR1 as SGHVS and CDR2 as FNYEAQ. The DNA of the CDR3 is TGTGCCAGCAGCGGGACAACTGAGGGGCTTTCGACTAATGAAAAACTGTTTTTT. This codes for CASSGTTEGLSTNEKLFF.

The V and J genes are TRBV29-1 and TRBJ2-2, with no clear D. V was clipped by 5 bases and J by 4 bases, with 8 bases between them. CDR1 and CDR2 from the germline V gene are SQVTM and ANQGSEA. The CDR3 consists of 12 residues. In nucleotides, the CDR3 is TGCAGCGTTAGACGAGCCACCGGGGAGCTGTTTTTT. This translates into CSVRRATGELFF.

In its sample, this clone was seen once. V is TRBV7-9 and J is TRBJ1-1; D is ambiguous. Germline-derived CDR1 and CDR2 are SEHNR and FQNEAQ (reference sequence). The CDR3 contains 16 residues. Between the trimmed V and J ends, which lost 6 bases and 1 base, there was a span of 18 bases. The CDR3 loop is CASRTRPGRANTEAFF. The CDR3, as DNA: TGTGCCAGCAGAACGCGACCGGGGAGAGCGAACACTGAAGCTTTCTTT.

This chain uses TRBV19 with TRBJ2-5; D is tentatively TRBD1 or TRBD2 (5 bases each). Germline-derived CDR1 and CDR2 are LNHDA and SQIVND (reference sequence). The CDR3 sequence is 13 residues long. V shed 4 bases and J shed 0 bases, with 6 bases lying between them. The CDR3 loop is CASSRGYQETQYF. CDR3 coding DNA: TGTGCCAGTAGTAGGGGGTACCAAGAGACCCAGTACTTC.

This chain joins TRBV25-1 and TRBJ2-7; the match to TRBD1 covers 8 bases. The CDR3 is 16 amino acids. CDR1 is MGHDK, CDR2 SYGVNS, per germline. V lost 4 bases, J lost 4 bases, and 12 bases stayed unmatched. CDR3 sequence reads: CASSALGQGEKYEQYF. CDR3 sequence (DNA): TGTGCCAGCAGTGCCCTAGGACAGGGAGAGAAATACGAGCAGTACTTC.

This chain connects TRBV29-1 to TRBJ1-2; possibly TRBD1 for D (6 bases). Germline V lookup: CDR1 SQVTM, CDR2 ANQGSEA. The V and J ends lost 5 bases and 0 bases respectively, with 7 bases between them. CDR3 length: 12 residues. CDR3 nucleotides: TGCAGCGTTTCAGGGGCTAACTATGGCTACACCTTC. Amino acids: CSVSGANYGYTF.

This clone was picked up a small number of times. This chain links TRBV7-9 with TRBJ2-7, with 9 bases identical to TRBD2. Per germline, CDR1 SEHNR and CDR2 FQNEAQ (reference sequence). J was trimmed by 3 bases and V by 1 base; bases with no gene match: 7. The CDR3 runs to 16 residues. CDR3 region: CASSLVSGTSYYEQYF. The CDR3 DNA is TGTGCCAGCAGCTTAGTCTCGGGGACTAGCTACTACGAGCAGTACTTC. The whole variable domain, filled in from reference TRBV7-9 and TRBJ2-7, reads DTGVSQNPRHKITKRGQNVTFRCDPISEHNRLYWYRQTLGQGPEFLTYFQNEAQLEKSRLLSDRFSAERPKGSFSTLEIQRTEQGDSAMYLCASSLVSGTSYYEQYFGPGTRLTVT.

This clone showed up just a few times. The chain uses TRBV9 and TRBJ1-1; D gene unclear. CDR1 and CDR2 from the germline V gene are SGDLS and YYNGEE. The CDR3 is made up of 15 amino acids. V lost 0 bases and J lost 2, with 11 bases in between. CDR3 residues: CASSVGLEINTEAFF. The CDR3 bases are TGTGCCAGCAGCGTAGGACTGGAGATAAACACTGAAGCTTTCTTT.

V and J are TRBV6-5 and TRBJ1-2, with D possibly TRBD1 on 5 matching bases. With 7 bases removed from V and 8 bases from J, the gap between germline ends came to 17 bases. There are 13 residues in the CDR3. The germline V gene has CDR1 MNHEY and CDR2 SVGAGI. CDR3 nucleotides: TGTGCCAGCACCCTTTTCAGGGAAAGAGGCTACACCTTC. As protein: CASTLFRERGYTF.